This TCR beta chain came from a study of a mutant IDH1 vaccine in newly diagnosed glioma. On the study more broadly: Treated patients had a mean age of approximately 40 years and a sex split that was roughly 60% male and approximately 38% female.

A few counts support this clone. Trimming shortened V by 5 bases and J by 6 bases, and 22 bases separated the two germline ends. The CDR3 has 16 amino acids. Per germline, CDR1 SGHVS and CDR2 FQNEAQ. The data were produced by immunoSEQ multiplex PCR, yet TCRdb's version contains in-frame clones alone and is incomplete. The sample carries tens of thousands of clones, approximately 83% recorded once. Time point denoted: baseline, week 1 (first vaccination visit). Indicated treatment: pre-vaccination baseline after standard-of-care therapy. Patients carried new grade 3 or 4 IDH1-mutant astrocytomas lacking nuclear ATRX.

This chain links TRBV7-8 with TRBJ1-1; tentative D call: TRBD1 (5 bases). This material consisted of PBMCs, taken from a glioma patient treated with radiotherapy, temozolomide or both. This TCR was sampled from a woman aged 45-60 years with glioma. The CDR3 nucleotides are TGTGCCAGCAGCCCCGGAACCGGGGGGTTTCGTTCTGAAGCTTTCTTT. Amino acids: CASSPGTGGFRSEAFF.